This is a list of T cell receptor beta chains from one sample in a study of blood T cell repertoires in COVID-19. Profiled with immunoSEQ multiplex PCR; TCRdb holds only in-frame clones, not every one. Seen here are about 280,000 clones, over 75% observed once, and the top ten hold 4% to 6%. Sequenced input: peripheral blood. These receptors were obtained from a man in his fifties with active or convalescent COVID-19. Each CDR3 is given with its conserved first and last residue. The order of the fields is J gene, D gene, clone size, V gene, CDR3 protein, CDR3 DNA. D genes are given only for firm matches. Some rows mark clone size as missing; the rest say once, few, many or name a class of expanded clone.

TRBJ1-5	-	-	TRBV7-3	CASSFQGPPQHF	TGTGCCAGCAGCTTCCAGGGTCCGCCCCAGCATTTT
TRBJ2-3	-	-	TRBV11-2	CASSQTGFGTFSTDTQYF	TGTGCCAGCAGTCAAACGGGGTTCGGGACATTTAGCACAGATACGCAGTATTTT
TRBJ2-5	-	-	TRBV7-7	CASSLGLSVQETQYF	TGTGCTAGCAGCTTAGGGCTTAGCGTTCAAGAGACCCAGTACTTC
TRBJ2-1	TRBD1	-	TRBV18	CASSPIGTGGVNEQFF	TGTGCCAGCTCGCCGATAGGGACAGGGGGCGTGAATGAGCAGTTCTTC
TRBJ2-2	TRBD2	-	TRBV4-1	CASSQGTSGYTGELFF	TGCGCCAGCAGCCAAGGAACTAGCGGATACACCGGGGAGCTGTTTTTT
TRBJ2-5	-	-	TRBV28	CASTPGGRQETQYF	TGTGCCAGCACCCCTGGGGGGAGGCAGGAGACCCAGTACTTC
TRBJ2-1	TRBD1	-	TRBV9	CASNNRDRGYNEQFF	TGTGCCAGCAATAACCGGGACAGGGGATACAATGAGCAGTTCTTC
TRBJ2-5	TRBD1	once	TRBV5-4	CASSHQTGVQETQYF	TGTGCCAGCAGCCACCAGACAGGGGTCCAAGAGACCCAGTACTTC
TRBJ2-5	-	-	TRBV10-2	CASKKEGETQYF	TGCGCCAGCAAAAAGGAGGGAGAGACCCAGTACTTC
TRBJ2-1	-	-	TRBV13	CASSLGALSYNEQFF	TGTGCCAGCAGCTTAGGGGCCCTCTCCTACAATGAGCAGTTCTTC
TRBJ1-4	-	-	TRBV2	CASSPNREKLFF	TGTGCCAGCAGTCCCAACAGGGAAAAACTGTTTTTT
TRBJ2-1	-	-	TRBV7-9	CASSLAGTSYNEQFF	TGTGCCAGCAGCTTAGCGGGCACCTCATACAATGAGCAGTTCTTC
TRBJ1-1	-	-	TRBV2	CASRTGRDTEAFF	TGTGCCAGCAGAACAGGGAGAGATACTGAAGCTTTCTTT
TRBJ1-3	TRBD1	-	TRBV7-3	CASSLRGQGSSGNTIYF	TGTGCCAGCAGCTTAAGGGGACAGGGGAGCTCTGGAAACACCATATATTTT
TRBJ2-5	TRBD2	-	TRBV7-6	CASSLAASGKGGETQYF	TGTGCCAGCAGCTTAGCGGCTAGCGGGAAGGGCGGGGAGACCCAGTACTTC
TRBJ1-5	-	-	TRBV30	CAWSVPGVAQPQHF	TGTGCCTGGAGTGTACCGGGGGTTGCTCAGCCCCAGCATTTT
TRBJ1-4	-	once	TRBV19	CASSITRATNEKLFF	TGTGCCAGTAGTATCACCAGGGCAACTAATGAAAAACTGTTTTTT
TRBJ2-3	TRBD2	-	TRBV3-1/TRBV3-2	CASSPRTSGGTDTQYF	TGTGCCAGCAGCCCCCGGACTAGCGGGGGCACAGATACGCAGTATTTT
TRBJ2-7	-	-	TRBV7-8	CASSLGGGYDEQYF	TGTGCCAGCAGCTTAGGTGGCGGGTACGACGAGCAGTACTTC
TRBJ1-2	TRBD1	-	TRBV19	CASSPGQGRAYTF	TGTGCCAGTAGTCCGGGACAGGGGAGGGCTTACACCTTC
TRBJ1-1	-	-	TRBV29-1	CSVEGLNTEAFF	TGCAGCGTTGAGGGACTTAACACTGAAGCTTTCTTT
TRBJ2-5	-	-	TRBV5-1	CASSLGSGGARETQYF	TGCGCCAGCAGCTTGGGTTCGGGGGGCGCTCGAGAGACCCAGTACTTC
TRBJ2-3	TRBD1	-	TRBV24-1	CATSDLYRGLGNTQYF	TGTGCCACCAGTGATTTGTACAGGGGATTAGGAAATACGCAGTATTTT
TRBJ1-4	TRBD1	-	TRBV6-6	CATVKTGGQGEKLFF	TGTGCCACCGTGAAGACAGGGGGCCAGGGAGAAAAACTGTTTTTT
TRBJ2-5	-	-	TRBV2	CASSANRDETQYF	TGTGCCAGCAGCGCCAACAGGGACGAGACCCAGTACTTC
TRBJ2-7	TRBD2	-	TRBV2	CASSGVRLAGVGQYF	TGTGCCAGCAGTGGGGTCCGACTAGCGGGAGTGGGGCAGTACTTC
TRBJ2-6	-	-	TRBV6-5	CASSYGQFSGANVLTF	TGTGCCAGCAGTTACGGACAGTTCTCTGGGGCCAACGTCCTGACTTTC
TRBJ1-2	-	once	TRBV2	CASSVGTGNYGYTF	TGTGCCAGCAGTGTAGGGACTGGGAACTATGGCTACACCTTC
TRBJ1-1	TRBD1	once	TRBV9	CASSINTGGTEAFF	TGTGCCAGCAGCATCAACACAGGGGGAACTGAAGCTTTCTTT
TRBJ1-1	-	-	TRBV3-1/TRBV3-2	CASVAANTEAFF	TGTGCCAGCGTGGCGGCGAACACTGAAGCTTTCTTT
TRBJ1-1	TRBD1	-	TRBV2	CASSEAGRGASEAFF	TGTGCCAGCAGTGAAGCAGGCAGGGGGGCATCTGAAGCTTTCTTT
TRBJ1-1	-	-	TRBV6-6	CASSRGTEAFF	TGTGCCAGCAGTAGGGGAACTGAAGCTTTCTTT
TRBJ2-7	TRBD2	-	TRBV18	CASSHGAGDHYEQYF	TGTGCCAGCTCGCATGGCGCGGGAGATCACTACGAGCAGTACTTC
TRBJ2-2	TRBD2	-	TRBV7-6	CASSPLAGRNTGELFF	TGTGCCAGCAGCCCACTAGCGGGGCGGAACACCGGGGAGCTGTTTTTT
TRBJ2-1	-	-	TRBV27	CASSLSGRGEQFF	TGTGCCAGCAGTTTATCTGGTCGGGGTGAGCAGTTCTTC
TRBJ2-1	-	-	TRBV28	CASSWASWEQFF	TGTGCCAGCAGTTGGGCATCATGGGAGCAGTTCTTC
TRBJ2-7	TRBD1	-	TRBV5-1	CASSLDRAGYEQYF	TGCGCCAGCAGCCTAGACAGGGCTGGCTACGAGCAGTACTTC
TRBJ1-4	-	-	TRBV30	CAWSVRRRNEKLFF	TGTGCCTGGAGTGTACGCCGGAGGAATGAAAAACTGTTTTTT
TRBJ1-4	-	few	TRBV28	CASSRDRVNEKLFF	TGTGCCAGCAGCAGAGACAGAGTTAATGAAAAACTGTTTTTT
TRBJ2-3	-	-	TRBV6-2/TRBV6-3	CASSFSWPTDTQYF	TGTGCCAGCAGTTTTTCCTGGCCCACAGATACGCAGTATTTT
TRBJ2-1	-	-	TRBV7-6	CASSLSGVAHEQFF	TGTGCCAGCAGCTTATCAGGTGTGGCTCATGAGCAGTTCTTC
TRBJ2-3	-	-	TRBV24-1	CATRSGGGSTDTQYF	TGTGCCACCCGTTCCGGTGGGGGCAGCACAGATACGCAGTATTTT
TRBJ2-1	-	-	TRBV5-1	CASTLSGAYNEQFF	TGCGCCAGCACCCTTAGCGGAGCTTACAATGAGCAGTTCTTC
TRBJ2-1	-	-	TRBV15	CATSGRTVAPPYNEQFF	TGTGCCACCAGCGGAAGGACAGTCGCACCTCCCTACAATGAGCAGTTCTTC
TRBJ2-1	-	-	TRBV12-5	CASGLNSVVVGDEQFF	TGTGCTAGTGGTTTGAATTCGGTGGTCGTAGGGGATGAGCAGTTCTTC
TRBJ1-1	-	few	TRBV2	CASRATVSLNTEAFF	TGTGCCAGCAGGGCCACCGTTTCCTTGAACACTGAAGCTTTCTTT
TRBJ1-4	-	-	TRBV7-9	CASSPGEKLFF	TGTGCCAGCAGCCCTGGCGAAAAACTGTTTTTT
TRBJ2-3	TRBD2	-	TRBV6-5	CASSSSGRSTDTQYF	TGTGCCAGCAGCTCTAGCGGGAGGAGTACAGATACGCAGTATTTT
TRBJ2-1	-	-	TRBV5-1	CASSSLGHNEQFF	TGCGCCAGCAGCTCGCTGGGCCACAATGAGCAGTTCTTC
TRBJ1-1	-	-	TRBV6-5	CASKGGTGNTEAFF	TGTGCCAGCAAAGGGGGAACGGGAAACACTGAAGCTTTCTTT
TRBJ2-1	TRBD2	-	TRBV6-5	CASRDGTSLREQFF	TGTGCCAGCAGAGACGGGACTAGCCTCCGGGAGCAGTTCTTC
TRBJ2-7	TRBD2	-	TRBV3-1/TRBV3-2	CASSLGLAGVSSEQYF	TGTGCCAGCAGCCTGGGACTAGCGGGAGTGTCCTCCGAGCAGTACTTC
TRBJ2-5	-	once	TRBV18	CASSPGEETQYF	TGTGCCAGCTCACCAGGAGAAGAGACCCAGTACTTC
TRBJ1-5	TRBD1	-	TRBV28	CASSPQGAGSNQPQHF	TGTGCCAGCAGTCCCCAGGGGGCGGGAAGCAATCAGCCCCAGCATTTT
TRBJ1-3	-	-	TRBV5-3	CVRSFLDTPSSGNTIYF	TGTGTCAGAAGCTTTTTGGACACTCCTTCCTCTGGAAACACCATATATTTT
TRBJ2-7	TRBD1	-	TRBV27	CASSRQGHYEQYF	TGTGCCAGCAGTCGACAGGGGCACTACGAGCAGTACTTC
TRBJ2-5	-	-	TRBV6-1	CASSDLRGAQETQYF	TGTGCCAGCAGTGATCTCCGGGGAGCCCAAGAGACCCAGTACTTC
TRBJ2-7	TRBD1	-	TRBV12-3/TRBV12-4	CASSFGTDYEQYF	TGTGCCAGCAGTTTCGGGACAGACTACGAGCAGTACTTC
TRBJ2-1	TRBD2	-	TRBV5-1	CASSLRAGGNEQFF	TGCGCCAGCAGCTTGAGGGCGGGAGGTAATGAGCAGTTCTTC
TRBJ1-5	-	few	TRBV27	CASSWPGGPQHF	TGTGCCAGCAGTTGGCCAGGAGGGCCCCAGCATTTT